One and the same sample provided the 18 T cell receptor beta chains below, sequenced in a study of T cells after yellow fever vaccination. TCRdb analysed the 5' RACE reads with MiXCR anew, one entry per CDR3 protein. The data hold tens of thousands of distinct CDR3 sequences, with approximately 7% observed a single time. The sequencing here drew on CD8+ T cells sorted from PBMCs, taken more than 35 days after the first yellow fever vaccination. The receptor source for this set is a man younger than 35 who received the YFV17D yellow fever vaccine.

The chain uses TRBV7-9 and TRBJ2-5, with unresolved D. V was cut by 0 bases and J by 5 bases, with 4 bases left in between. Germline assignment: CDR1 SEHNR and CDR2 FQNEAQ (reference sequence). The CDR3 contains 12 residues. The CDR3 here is CASSLARETQYF. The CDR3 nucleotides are TGTGCCAGCAGCTTAGCTCGGGAGACCCAGTACTTC. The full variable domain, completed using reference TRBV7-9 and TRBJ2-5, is DTGVSQNPRHKITKRGQNVTFRCDPISEHNRLYWYRQTLGQGPEFLTYFQNEAQLEKSRLLSDRFSAERPKGSFSTLEIQRTEQGDSAMYLCASSLARETQYFGPGTRLLVL.

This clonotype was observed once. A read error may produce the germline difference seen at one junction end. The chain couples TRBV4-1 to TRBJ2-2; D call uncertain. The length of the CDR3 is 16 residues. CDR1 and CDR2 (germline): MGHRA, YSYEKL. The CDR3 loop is CDSSQESGQVTGELFF. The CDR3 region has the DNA TGCGACAGCAGCCAAGAATCCGGGCAGGTCACCGGGGAGCTGTTTTTT.

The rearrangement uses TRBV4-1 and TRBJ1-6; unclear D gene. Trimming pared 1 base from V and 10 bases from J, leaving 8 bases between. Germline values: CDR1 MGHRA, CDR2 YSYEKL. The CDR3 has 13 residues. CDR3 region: CASSQGRGSPLHF. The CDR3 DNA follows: TGCGCCAGCAGCCAAGGGCGTGGGTCACCCCTCCACTTT.

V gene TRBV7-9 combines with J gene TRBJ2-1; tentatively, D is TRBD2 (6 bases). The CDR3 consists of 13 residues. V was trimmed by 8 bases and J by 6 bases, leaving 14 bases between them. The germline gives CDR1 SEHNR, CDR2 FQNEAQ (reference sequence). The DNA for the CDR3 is TGTGCCAGCTCCGCCACTAGCAGCAATGAGCAGTTCTTC. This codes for CASSATSSNEQFF.

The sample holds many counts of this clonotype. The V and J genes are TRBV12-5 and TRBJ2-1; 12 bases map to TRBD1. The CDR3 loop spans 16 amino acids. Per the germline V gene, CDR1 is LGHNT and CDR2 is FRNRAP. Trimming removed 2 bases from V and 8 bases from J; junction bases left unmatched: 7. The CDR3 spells CASGLPPGQGADEQFF. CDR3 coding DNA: TGTGCTAGTGGTTTGCCGCCGGGACAGGGGGCGGATGAGCAGTTCTTC.

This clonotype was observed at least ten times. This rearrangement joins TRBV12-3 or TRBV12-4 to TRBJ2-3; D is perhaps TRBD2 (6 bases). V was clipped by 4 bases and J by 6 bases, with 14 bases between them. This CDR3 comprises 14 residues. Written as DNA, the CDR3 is TGTGCCAGCAGTTGGGCGACTAGTCCCGATACGCAGTATTTT. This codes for CASSWATSPDTQYF.

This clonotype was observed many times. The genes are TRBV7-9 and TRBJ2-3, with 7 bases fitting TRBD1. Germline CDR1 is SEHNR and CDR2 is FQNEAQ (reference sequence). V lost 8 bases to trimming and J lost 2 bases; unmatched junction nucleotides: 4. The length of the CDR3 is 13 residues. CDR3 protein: CASLQGPTDTQYF. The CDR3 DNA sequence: TGTGCCAGCCTACAGGGGCCCACAGATACGCAGTATTTT.

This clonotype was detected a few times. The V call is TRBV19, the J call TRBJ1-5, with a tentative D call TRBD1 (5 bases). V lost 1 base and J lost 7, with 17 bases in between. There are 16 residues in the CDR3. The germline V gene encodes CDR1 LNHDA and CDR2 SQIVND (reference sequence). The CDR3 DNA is TGTGCCAGTAGTATAGTCCAGGGTGTCGCGCGGCAGCCCCAGCATTTT. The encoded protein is CASSIVQGVARQPQHF.

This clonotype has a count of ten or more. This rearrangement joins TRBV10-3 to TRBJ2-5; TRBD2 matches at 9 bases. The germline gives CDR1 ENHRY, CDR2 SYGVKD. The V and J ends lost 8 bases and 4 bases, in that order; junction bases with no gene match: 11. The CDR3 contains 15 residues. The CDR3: CAIDLAGGPLETQYF. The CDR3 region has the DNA TGTGCCATCGATTTGGCGGGGGGGCCTTTAGAGACCCAGTACTTC.

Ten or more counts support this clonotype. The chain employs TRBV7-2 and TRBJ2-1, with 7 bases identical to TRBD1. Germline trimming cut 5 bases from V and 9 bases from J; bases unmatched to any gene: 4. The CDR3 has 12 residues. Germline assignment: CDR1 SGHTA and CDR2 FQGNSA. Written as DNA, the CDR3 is TGTGCCAGCAGCCTGACAGGGAGTGAGCAGTTCTTC. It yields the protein CASSLTGSEQFF.

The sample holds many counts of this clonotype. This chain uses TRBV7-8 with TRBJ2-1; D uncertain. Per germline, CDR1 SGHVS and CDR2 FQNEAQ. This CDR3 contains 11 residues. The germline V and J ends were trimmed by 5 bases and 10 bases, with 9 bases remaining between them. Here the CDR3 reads CASSLGPEQFF. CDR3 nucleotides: TGTGCCAGCAGCCTAGGACCAGAGCAGTTCTTC.

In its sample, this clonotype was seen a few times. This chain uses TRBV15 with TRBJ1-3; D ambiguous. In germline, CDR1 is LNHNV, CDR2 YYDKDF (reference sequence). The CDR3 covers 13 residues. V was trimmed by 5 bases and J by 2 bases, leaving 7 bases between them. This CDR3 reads CATSGLPGNTIYF. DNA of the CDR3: TGTGCCACCAGCGGGCTACCTGGAAACACCATATATTTT.

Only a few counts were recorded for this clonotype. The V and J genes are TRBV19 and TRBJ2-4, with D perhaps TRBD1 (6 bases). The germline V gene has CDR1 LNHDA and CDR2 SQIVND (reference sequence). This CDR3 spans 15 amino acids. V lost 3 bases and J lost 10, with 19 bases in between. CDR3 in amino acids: CASSMGAAGGPIQYF. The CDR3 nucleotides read TGTGCCAGTAGTATGGGGGCGGCAGGCGGACCAATTCAGTACTTC.

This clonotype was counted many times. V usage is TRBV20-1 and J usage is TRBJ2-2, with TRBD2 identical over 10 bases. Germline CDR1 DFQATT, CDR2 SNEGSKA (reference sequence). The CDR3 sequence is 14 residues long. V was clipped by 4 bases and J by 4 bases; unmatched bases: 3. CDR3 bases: TGCAGTGCTACTCTAGCGGGGGCCACCGGGGAGCTGTTTTTT. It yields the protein CSATLAGATGELFF.

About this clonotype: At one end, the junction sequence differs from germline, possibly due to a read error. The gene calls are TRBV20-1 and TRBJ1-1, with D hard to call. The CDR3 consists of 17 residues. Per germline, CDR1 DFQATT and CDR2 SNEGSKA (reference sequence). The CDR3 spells CCARGNGESGKRAEAFF. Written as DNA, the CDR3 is TGCTGTGCTAGAGGTAACGGCGAGTCGGGTAAACGGGCTGAAGCTTTCTTT.

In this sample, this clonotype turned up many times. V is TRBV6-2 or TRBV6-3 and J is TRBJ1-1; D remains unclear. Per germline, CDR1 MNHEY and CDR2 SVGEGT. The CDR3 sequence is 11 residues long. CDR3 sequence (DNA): TGTGCAGGCGGCAAATTCACTGAAGCTTTCTTT. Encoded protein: CAGGKFTEAFF.

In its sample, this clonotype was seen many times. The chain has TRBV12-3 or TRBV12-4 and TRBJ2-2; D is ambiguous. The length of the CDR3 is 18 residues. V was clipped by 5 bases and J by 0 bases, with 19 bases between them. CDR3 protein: CASSPDRYLDTNTGELFF. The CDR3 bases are TGTGCCAGCAGTCCCGACCGTTACCTAGATACGAACACCGGGGAGCTGTTTTTT.

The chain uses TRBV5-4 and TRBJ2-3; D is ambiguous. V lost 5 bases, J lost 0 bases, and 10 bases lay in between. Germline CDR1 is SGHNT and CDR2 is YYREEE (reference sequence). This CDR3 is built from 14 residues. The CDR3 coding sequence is TGTGCCAGCAGGTCACCCGGGAGCACAGATACGCAGTATTTT. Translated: CASRSPGSTDTQYF. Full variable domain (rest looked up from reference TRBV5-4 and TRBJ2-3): ETGVTQSPTHLIKTRGQQVTLRCSSQSGHNTVSWYQQALGQGPQFIFQYYREEENGRGNFPPRFSGLQFPNYSSELNVNALELDDSALYLCASRSPGSTDTQYFGPGTRLTVL.